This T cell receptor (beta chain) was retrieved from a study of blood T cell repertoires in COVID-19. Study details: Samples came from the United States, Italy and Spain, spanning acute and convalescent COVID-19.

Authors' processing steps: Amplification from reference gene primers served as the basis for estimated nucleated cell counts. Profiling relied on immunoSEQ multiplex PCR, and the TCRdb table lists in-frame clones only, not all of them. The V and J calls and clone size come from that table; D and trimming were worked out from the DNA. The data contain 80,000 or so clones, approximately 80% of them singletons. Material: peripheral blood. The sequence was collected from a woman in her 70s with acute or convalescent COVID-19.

DNA for the CDR3: TGTGCCAGCAGTGACCCCACAGGGGGCTTAGATGAGCAGTTCTTC. Protein product: CASSDPTGGLDEQFF. The chain employs TRBV2 and TRBJ2-1, with TRBD1 matching over 9 bases. V trimming: 3 bases; J trimming: 8 bases; junction bases outside the gene matches: 8. Germline CDR1 SNHLY, CDR2 FYNNEI. The CDR3 covers 15 residues.